This T cell receptor beta chain was obtained from a study of radiotherapy plus CTLA-4 blockade in lung cancer. Overall study: Overall, roughly 18% of patients showed an objective response, while 31% attained disease control.

Study-level results: In blood, tumor-derived TCR clones expanded after radiotherapy plus ipilimumab.

Sequenced by immunoSEQ multiplex PCR; TCRdb stores in-frame clones only, minus some. The table records 110,000 or so clones, 78% of them present only once. As concerns this clone: Its specificity is not known.

Patients in the study, people with chemo-refractory metastatic non-small-cell lung cancer, received focal radiation plus ipilimumab CTLA-4 blockade. CDR1 and CDR2 from the germline V gene are SEHNR and FQNEAQ (reference sequence). The CDR3 is made up of 14 amino acids. V shed 5 bases and J shed 0 bases, with 10 bases lying between them. The sample was peripheral blood, taken from a patient treated with radiotherapy plus ipilimumab. This chain joins TRBV7-9 and TRBJ2-5; TRBD2 is a possible D gene (6 bases). The source is a human donor with non-small cell lung cancer who had a partial response to radiotherapy plus ipilimumab. The CDR3 is CASSTAGHQETQYF. The CDR3, as DNA: TGTGCCAGCAGCACAGCGGGTCACCAAGAGACCCAGTACTTC.